The sequence of this T cell receptor (beta chain) was determined in a study of cytomegalovirus exposure and HLA in healthy donors. The PCR used 60 Vbeta and 13 Jbeta primers. Profiled with immunoSEQ multiplex PCR; TCRdb holds only in-frame clones, not every one. This table has 190,000 or so clones, over 80% appearing once. Germline-derived CDR1 and CDR2 are MGHDK and SYGVNS. V lost 4 bases, J lost 0 bases, and 7 bases lay in between. This CDR3 contains 14 residues. The chain employs TRBV25-1 and TRBJ1-5; D gene uncertain. This TCR was sampled from a man between 45 and 60 years old in good health and CMV-seronegative. The sample consisted of PBMCs. This CDR3 reads CASSGQYSNQPQHF. The CDR3 nucleotides read TGTGCCAGCAGTGGCCAGTATAGCAATCAGCCCCAGCATTTT.